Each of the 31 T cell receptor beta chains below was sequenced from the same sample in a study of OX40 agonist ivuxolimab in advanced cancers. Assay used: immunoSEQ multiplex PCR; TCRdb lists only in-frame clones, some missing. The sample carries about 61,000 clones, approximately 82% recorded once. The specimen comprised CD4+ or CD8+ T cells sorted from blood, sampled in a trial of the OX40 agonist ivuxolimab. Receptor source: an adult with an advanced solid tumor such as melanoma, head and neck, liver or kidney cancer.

CDR3 nucleotides: TGTGCCAGCAAAGAGGGGGCTAGCACAGATACGCAGTATTTT. This gives the protein CASKEGASTDTQYF. This chain connects TRBV28 to TRBJ2-3, with 7 positions matching TRBD1. After removal of 7 bases from V and 0 bases from J, the junction contained 4 bases not matched to a gene. The CDR3 extends over 14 amino acids. From germline, CDR1 is MDHEN and CDR2 SYDVKM.

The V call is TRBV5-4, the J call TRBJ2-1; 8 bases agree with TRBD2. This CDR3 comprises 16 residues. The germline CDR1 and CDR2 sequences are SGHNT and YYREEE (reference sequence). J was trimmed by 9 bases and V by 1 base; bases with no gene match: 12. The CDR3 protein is CASSLPGTTSAGEQFF. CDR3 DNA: TGTGCCAGCAGCTTGCCTGGAACGACTAGCGCGGGTGAGCAGTTCTTC.

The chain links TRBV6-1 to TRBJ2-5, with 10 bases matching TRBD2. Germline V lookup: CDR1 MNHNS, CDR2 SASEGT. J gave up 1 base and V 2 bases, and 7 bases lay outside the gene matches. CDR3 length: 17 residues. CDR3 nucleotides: TGTGCCAGCAGTGAAACAGCGGGAGGGGCCGTCCAAGAGACCCAGTACTTC. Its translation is CASSETAGGAVQETQYF.

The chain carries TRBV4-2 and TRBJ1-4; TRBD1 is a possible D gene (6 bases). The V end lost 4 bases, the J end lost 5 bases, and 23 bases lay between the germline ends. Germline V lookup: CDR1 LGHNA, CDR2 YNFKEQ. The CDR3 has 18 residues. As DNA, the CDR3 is TGTGCCAGCAGCCCCACCTACACAGGGTCCATATACAATGAAAAACTGTTTTTT. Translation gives CASSPTYTGSIYNEKLFF.

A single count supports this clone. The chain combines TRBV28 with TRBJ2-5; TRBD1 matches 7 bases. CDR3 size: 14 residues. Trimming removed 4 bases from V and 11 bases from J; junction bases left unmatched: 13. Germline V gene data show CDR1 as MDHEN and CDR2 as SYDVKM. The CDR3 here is CASSSTGPYGWQYF. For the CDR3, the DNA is TGTGCCAGCAGTTCGACAGGGCCCTACGGTTGGCAGTACTTC. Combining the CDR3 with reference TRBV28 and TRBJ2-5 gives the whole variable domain DVKVTQSSRYLVKRTGEKVFLECVQDMDHENMFWYRQDPGLGLRLIYFSYDVKMKEKGDIPEGYSVSREKKERFSLILESASTNQTSMYLCASSSTGPYGWQYFGPGTRLLVL.

CDR3 nucleotide sequence: TGTGCCAGCAGCCCGCATATCGGGGGCCTAGCTGTGCAGTACTTC. It encodes CASSPHIGGLAVQYF. The chain couples TRBV7-8 to TRBJ2-7; possibly TRBD1 or TRBD2 for D (6 bases each). The CDR3 length is 15 residues. Per germline, CDR1 SGHVS and CDR2 FQNEAQ. V was trimmed by 5 bases and J by 9 bases, leaving 23 bases between them.

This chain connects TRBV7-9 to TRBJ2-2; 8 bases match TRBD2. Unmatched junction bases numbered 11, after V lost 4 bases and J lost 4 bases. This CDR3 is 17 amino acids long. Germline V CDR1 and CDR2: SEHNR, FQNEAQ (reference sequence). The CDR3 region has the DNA TGTGCCAGCAGCTCTCCTATCAGCGGGAGCTCCACCGGGGAGCTGTTTTTT. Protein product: CASSSPISGSSTGELFF.

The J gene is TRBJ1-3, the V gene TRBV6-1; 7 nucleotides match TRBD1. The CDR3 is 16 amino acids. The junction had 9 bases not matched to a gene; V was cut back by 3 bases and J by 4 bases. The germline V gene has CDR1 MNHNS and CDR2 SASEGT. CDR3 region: CASSEAAGTEGNTIYF. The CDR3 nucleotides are TGTGCCAGCAGTGAGGCAGCCGGGACAGAAGGAAACACCATATATTTT.

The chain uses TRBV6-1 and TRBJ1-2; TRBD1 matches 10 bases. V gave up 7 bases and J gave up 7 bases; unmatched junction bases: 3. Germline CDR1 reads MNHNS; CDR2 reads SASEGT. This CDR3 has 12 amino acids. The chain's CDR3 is CASKTGGGGYTF. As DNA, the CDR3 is TGTGCCAGCAAGACAGGGGGCGGTGGCTACACCTTC.

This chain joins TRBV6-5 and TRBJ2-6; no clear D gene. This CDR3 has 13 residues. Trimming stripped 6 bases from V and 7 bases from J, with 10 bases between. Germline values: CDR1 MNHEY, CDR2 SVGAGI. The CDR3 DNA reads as TGTGCCAGCAGGGCAGGTTCTGCCAACGTCCTGACTTTC. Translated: CASRAGSANVLTF.

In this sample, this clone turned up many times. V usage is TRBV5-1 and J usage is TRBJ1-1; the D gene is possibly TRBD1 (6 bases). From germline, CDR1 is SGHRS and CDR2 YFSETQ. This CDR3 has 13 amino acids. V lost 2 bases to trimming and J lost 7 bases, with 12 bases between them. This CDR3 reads CASSFSGAGEAFF. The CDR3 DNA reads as TGCGCCAGCAGCTTTTCAGGGGCTGGTGAAGCTTTCTTT.

CDR3 nucleotide sequence: TGTGCCAGTAGCCAGCTGGGGGATATCTCCTACGAGCAGTACTTC. It is translated as CASSQLGDISYEQYF. The chain carries TRBV19 and TRBJ2-7; possibly TRBD1 or TRBD2 for D (5 bases each). Germline V gives CDR1 LNHDA, CDR2 SQIVND (reference sequence). V was cut by 6 bases and J by 0 bases, with 15 bases left in between. The CDR3 sequence is 15 residues long.

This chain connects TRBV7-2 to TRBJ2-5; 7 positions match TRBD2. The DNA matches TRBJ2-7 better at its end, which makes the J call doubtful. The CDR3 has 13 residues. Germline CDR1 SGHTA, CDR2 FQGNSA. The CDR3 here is CASSFTSVYEQYF. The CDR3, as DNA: TGTGCCAGCAGCTTTACTAGCGTCTACGAGCAGTACTTC.

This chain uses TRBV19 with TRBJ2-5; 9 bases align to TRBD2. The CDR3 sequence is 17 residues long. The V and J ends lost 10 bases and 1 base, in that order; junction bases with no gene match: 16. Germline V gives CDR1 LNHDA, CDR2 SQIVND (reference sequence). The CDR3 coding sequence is TGTGCCACACCGGGACCCCACGCGGGAGGGATCCAAGAGACCCAGTACTTC. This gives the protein CATPGPHAGGIQETQYF.

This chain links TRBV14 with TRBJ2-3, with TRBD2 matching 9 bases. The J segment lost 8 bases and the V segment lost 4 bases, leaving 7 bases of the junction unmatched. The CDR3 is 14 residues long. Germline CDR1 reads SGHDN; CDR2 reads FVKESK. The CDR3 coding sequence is TGTGCCAGCAGCCTATCAGCGGGGGGAGGTACGCAGTATTTT. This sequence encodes CASSLSAGGGTQYF.

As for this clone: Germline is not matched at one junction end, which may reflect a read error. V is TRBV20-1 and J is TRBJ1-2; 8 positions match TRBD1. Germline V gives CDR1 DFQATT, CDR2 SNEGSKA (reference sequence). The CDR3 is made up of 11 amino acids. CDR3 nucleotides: TGCAGTGCTGAGGACAGGGCGGAATACGCCTTC. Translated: CSAEDRAEYAF.

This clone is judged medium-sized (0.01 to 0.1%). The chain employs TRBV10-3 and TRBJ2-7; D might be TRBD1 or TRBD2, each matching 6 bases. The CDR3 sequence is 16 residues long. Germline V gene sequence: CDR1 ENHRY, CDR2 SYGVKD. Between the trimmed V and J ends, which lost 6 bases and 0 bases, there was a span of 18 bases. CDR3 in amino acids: CAISFSRDTSSYEQYF. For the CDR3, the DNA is TGTGCCATCAGCTTTTCGCGGGACACCAGCTCCTACGAGCAGTACTTC.

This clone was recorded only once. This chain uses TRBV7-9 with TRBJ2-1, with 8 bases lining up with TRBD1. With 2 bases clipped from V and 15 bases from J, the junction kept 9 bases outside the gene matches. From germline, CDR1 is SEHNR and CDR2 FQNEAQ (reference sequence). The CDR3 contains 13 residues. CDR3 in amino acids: CASSLQDRASLFF. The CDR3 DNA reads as TGTGCCAGCAGCTTACAGGACAGGGCGTCATTGTTCTTC. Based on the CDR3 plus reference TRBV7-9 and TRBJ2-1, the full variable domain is DTGVSQNPRHKITKRGQNVTFRCDPISEHNRLYWYRQTLGQGPEFLTYFQNEAQLEKSRLLSDRFSAERPKGSFSTLEIQRTEQGDSAMYLCASSLQDRASLFFGPGTRLTVL.

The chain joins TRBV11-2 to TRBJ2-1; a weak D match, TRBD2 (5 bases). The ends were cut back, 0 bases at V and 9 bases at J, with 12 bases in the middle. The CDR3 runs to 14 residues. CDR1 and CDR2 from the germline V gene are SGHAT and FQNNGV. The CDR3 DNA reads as TGTGCCAGCAGCTTAGATACGGGGAGCGGTGAGCAGTTCTTC. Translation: CASSLDTGSGEQFF.

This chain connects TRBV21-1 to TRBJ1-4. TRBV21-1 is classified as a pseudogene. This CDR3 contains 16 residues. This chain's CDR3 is CASSNRTAAVNEKLFF. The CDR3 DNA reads TGTGCCAGCAGCAACCGTACGGCAGCCGTTAATGAAAAACTGTTTTTT.

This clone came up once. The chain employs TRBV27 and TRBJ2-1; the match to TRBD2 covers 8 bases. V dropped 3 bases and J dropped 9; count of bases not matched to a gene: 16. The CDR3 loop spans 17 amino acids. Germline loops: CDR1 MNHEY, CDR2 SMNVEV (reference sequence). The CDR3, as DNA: TGTGCCAGCAGTTTGGGCCCCGGGACTAGTGATAGGAGTGAGCAGTTCTTC. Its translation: CASSLGPGTSDRSEQFF.

The CDR3: CASSLPPGTGEAFF. For the CDR3, the DNA is TGTGCCAGCAGTTTACCCCCCGGGACAGGGGAAGCTTTCTTT. The rearrangement links TRBV28 to TRBJ1-1; 9 bases fit TRBD1. There are 14 residues in the CDR3. V lost 2 bases and J lost 8; bases outside the gene matches: 6. The germline gives CDR1 MDHEN, CDR2 SYDVKM. Based on the CDR3 plus reference TRBV28 and TRBJ1-1, the full variable domain is DVKVTQSSRYLVKRTGEKVFLECVQDMDHENMFWYRQDPGLGLRLIYFSYDVKMKEKGDIPEGYSVSREKKERFSLILESASTNQTSMYLCASSLPPGTGEAFFGQGTRLTVV.

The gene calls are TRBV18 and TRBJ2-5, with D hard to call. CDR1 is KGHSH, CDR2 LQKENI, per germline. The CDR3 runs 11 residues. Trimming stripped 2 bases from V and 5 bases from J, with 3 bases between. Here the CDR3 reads CASSPSETQYF. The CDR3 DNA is TGTGCCAGCTCACCATCGGAGACCCAGTACTTC. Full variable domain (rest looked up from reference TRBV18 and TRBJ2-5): NAGVMQNPRHLVRRRGQEARLRCSPMKGHSHVYWYRQLPEEGLKFMVYLQKENIIDESGMPKERFSAEFPKEGPSILRIQQVVRGDSAAYFCASSPSETQYFGPGTRLLVL.

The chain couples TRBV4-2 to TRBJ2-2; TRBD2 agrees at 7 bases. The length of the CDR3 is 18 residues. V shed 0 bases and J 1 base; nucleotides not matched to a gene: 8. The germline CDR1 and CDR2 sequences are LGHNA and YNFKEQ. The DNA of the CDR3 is TGTGCCAGCAGCCAAGATGAAGGTGGCGGGAGGAACACCGGGGAGCTGTTTTTT. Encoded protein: CASSQDEGGGRNTGELFF.

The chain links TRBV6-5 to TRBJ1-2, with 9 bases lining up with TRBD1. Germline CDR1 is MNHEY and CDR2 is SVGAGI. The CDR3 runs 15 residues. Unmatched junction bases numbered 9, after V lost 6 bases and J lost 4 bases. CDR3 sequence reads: CASRSGGTGRYGYTF. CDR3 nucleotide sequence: TGTGCCAGCAGATCAGGCGGGACAGGGCGCTATGGCTACACCTTC.

This CDR3 is CASSPLPPPSTDTQYF. The CDR3 DNA reads as TGTGCCAGCTCACCGCTACCCCCACCCAGCACAGATACGCAGTATTTT. The chain has TRBV18 and TRBJ2-3; D is unresolved. Germline V gene data show CDR1 as KGHSH and CDR2 as LQKENI. With 3 bases removed from V and 0 bases from J, the gap between germline ends came to 13 bases. There are 16 residues in the CDR3.

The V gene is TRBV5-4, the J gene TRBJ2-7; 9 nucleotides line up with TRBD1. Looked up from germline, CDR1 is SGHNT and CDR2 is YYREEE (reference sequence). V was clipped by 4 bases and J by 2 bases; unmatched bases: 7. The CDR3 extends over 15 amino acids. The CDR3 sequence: CASSPDRGFTYEQYF. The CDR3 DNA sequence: TGTGCCAGCAGCCCTGACAGGGGGTTTACCTACGAGCAGTACTTC.

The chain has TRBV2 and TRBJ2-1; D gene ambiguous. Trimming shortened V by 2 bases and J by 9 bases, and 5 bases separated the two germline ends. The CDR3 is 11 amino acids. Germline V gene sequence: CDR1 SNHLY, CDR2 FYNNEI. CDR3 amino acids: CASSEFTEQFF. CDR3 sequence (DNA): TGTGCCAGCAGTGAATTCACTGAGCAGTTCTTC.

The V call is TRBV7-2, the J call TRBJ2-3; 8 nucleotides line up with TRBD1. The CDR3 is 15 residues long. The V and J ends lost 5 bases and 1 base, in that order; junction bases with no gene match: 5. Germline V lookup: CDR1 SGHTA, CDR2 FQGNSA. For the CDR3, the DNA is TGTGCCAGCAGCGGCGACAGGGGTGGCACAGATACGCAGTATTTT. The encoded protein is CASSGDRGGTDTQYF. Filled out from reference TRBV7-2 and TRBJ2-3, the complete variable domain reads GAGVSQSPSNKVTEKGKDVELRCDPISGHTALYWYRQSLGQGLEFLIYFQGNSAPDKSGLPSDRFSAERTGGSVSTLTIQRTQQEDSAVYLCASSGDRGGTDTQYFGPGTRLTVL.

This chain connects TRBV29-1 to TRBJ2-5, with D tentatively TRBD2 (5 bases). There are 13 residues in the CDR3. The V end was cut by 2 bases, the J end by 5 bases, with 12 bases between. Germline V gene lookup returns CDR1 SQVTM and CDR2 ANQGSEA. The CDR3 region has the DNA TGCAGCGTTGAATTCGTTAGGAGGGAGACCCAGTACTTC. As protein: CSVEFVRRETQYF.

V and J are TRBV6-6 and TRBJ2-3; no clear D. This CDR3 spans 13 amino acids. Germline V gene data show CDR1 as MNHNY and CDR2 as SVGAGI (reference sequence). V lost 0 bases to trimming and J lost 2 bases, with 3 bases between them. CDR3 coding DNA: TGTGCCAGCAGTTACTCCCTCACAGATACGCAGTATTTT. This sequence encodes CASSYSLTDTQYF.